This T cell receptor (beta chain) derives from a study of T cell repertoires in cytomegalovirus infection. For the study at large: Well-studied HLA-B-restricted epitopes and recently identified HLA-C-restricted epitopes of CMV were both used in the study. Public TCR beta signatures indicated both CMV infection and matching HLA type.

MiXCR was run by TCRdb on the reads, yielding one entry per CDR3 protein. The sample records around 750,000 distinct CDR3 sequences, about 31% being singletons. General study results and limits: CMV carriers with the relevant HLA were identified by cumulative public TCR beta family frequency. Across the ex vivo response, the dominant clonotypes were HLA-C-restricted CMV-specific TCR beta clonotypes.

Notes on this clonotype: Its antigen is unidentified.

This clonotype was obtained from a human donor in good health (CMV status not recorded). Some clones in this sample may be carry-over from other donors' samples. Here the sequenced sample was cultured CD8+ T cells from PBMCs, taken from culture after CMV antigen stimulation.

The CDR3 DNA sequence: TGTGCCAGCAGCCAAGTCTTCAGCGGGGGGGCCGGGTTAGAGACCCAGTACTTC. Its protein product is CASSQVFSGGAGLETQYF. The chain employs TRBV4-2 and TRBJ2-5; 10 bases are a match to TRBD2. The CDR3 consists of 18 residues. V dropped 1 base and J dropped 4; count of bases not matched to a gene: 12. Germline V CDR1 and CDR2: LGHNA, YNFKEQ.